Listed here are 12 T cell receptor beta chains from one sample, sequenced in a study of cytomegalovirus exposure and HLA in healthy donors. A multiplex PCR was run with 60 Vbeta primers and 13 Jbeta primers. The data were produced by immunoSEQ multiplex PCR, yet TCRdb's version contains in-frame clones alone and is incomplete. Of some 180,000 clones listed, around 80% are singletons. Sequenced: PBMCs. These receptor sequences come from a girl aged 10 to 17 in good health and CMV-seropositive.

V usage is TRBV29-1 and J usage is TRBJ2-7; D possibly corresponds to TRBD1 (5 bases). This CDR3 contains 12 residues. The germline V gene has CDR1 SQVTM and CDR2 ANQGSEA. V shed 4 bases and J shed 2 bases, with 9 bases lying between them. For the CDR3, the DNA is TGCAGCGTTGTTTCGACAGCCTACGAGCAGTACTTC. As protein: CSVVSTAYEQYF.

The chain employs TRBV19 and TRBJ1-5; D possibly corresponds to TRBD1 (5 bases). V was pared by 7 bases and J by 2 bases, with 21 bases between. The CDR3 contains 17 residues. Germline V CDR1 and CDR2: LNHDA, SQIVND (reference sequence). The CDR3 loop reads CASTVSEGSLGNQPQHF. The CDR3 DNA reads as TGTGCCAGTACCGTTTCGGAGGGGAGTTTGGGCAATCAGCCCCAGCATTTT.

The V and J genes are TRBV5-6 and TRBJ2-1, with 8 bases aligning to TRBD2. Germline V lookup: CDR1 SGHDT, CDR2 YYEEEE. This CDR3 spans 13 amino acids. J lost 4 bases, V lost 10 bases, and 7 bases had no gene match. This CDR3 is CAVGAGGYNEQFF. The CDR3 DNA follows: TGTGCCGTTGGGGCGGGAGGTTACAATGAGCAGTTCTTC.

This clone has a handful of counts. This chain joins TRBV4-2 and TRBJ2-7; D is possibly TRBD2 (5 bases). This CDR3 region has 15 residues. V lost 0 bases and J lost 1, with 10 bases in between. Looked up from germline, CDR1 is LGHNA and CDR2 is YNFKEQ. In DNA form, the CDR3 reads TGTGCCAGCAGCCAAGACACTAGTGGGTCCTACGAGCAGTACTTC. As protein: CASSQDTSGSYEQYF.

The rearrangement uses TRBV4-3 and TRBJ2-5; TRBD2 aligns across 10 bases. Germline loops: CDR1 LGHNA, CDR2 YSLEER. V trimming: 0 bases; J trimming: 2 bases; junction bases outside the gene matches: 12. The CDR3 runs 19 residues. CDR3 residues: CASSQDWLAGAPLQETQYF. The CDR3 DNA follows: TGCGCCAGCAGCCAAGATTGGCTAGCGGGAGCGCCCTTGCAAGAGACCCAGTACTTC.

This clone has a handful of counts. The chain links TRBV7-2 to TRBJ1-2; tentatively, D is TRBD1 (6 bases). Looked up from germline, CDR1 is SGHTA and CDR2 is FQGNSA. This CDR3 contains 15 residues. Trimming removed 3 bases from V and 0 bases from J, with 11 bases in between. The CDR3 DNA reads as TGTGCCAGCAGCTTCCGGGACACAACTAACTATGGCTACACCTTC. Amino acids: CASSFRDTTNYGYTF.

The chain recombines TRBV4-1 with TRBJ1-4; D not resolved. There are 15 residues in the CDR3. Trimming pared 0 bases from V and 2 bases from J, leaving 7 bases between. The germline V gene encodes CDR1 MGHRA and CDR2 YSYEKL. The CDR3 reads CASSQDWETNEKLFF. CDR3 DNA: TGCGCCAGCAGCCAAGATTGGGAGACTAATGAAAAACTGTTTTTT.

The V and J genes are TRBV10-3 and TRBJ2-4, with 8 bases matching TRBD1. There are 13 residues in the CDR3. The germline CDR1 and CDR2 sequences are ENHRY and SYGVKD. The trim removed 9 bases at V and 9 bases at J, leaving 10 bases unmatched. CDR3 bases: TGTGCCATGGGGCAGGGGGCAAGAGGCATTCAGTACTTC. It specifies CAMGQGARGIQYF.

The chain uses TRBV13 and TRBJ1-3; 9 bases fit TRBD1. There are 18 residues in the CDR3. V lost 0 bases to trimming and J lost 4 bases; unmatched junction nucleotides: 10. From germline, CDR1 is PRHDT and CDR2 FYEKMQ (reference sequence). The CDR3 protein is CASSLGRGTGSWGNTIYF. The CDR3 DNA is TGTGCCAGCAGCTTAGGTCGGGGGACAGGGAGCTGGGGAAACACCATATATTTT.

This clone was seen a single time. Written as DNA, the CDR3 is TGTGCCAGTAGTATAGGCAGGGGGCAGCCCCAGCATTTT. Translation: CASSIGRGQPQHF. V gene TRBV19 combines with J gene TRBJ1-5, with 7 bases that match TRBD1. Germline loops: CDR1 LNHDA, CDR2 SQIVND (reference sequence). This CDR3 has 13 residues. V lost 1 base and J lost 7; bases outside the gene matches: 1.

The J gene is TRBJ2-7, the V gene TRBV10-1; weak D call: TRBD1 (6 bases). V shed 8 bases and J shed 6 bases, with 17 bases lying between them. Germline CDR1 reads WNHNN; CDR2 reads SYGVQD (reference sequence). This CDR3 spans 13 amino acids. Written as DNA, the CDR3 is TGCGCCAGCGGAGAACAGGGCCGCAGCGAGCAGTACTTC. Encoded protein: CASGEQGRSEQYF.

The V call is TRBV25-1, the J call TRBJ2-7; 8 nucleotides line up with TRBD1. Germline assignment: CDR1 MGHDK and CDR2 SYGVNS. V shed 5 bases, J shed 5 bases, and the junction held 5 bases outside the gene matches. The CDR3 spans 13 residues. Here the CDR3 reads CASSFQGAHEQYF. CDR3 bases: TGTGCCAGCAGTTTCCAGGGGGCCCACGAGCAGTACTTC.